The text below deals with one T cell receptor beta chain. This sample was included in a study of CD8 T cells in Susac syndrome. Random hexamers were used to reverse transcribe an amount of about 0.45 to 1 ug RNA. TCRdb re-called the immunoSEQ multiplex PCR reads through MiXCR, storing one row per CDR3 protein. Of about 190,000 distinct CDR3 sequences listed, roughly 94% are singletons. V lost 4 bases, J lost 4 bases, and 13 bases lay in between. This CDR3 is built from 14 residues. Germline assignment: CDR1 LGHNA and CDR2 YSLEER. Sequenced: CD4+ T cells from PBMCs. The chain recombines TRBV4-3 with TRBJ1-1; no clear D. The receptor comes from a human donor in good health. The CDR3, as DNA: TGCGCCAGCAGCCTGAACCCGACTGGCACTGAAGCTTTCTTT. This sequence encodes CASSLNPTGTEAFF.